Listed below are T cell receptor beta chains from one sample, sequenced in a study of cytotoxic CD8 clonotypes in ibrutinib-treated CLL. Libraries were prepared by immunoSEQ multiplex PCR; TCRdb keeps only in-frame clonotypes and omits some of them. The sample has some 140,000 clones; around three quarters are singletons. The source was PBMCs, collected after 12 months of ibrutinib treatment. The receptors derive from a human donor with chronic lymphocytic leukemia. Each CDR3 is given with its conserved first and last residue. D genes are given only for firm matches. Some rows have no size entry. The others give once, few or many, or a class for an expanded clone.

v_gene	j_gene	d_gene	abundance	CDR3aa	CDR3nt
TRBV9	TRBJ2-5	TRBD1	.	CASSGYRGSGQETQYF	TGTGCCAGCAGCGGATACAGGGGGTCCGGGCAAGAGACCCAGTACTTC
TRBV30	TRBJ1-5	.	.	CAWPSDPGGKPQHF	TGTGCCTGGCCTTCGGACCCCGGAGGGAAGCCCCAGCATTTT
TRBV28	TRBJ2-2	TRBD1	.	CASRWTGEDTGELFF	TGTGCCAGCAGATGGACAGGGGAGGACACCGGGGAGCTGTTTTTT
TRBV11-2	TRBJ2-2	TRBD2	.	CASSLAGGSWGTGELFF	TGTGCCAGCAGCTTAGCGGGAGGGAGCTGGGGCACCGGGGAGCTGTTTTTT
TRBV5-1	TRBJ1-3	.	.	CASSPVWGFSGNTIYF	TGCGCCAGCAGCCCGGTTTGGGGGTTCTCTGGAAACACCATATATTTT
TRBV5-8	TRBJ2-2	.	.	CASSSGSRNTGELFF	TGTGCCAGCAGCTCAGGGTCGCGGAACACCGGGGAGCTGTTTTTT
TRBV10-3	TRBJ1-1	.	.	CAISESVIGDYTEAFF	TGTGCCATCAGTGAGTCAGTAATAGGGGACTACACTGAAGCTTTCTTT
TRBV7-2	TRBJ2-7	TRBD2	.	CASSLWLAGGPGTYEQYF	TGTGCCAGCAGCTTATGGCTAGCGGGAGGGCCGGGTACCTACGAGCAGTACTTC
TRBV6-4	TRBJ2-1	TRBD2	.	CASKREASSYNEQFF	TGTGCCAGCAAGCGGGAGGCAAGCTCCTACAATGAGCAGTTCTTC
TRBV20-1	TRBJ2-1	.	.	CSASKGEQFF	TGCAGTGCTAGCAAGGGTGAGCAGTTCTTC
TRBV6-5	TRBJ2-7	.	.	CASSYYRDPYEQYF	TGTGCCAGCAGTTACTACAGGGATCCCTACGAGCAGTACTTC
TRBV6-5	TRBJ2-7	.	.	CASKFPSSYEQYF	TGTGCCAGCAAATTTCCAAGCTCCTACGAGCAGTACTTC
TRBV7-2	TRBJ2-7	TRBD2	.	CASSLGLAGGVDEQYF	TGTGCCAGCAGCTTAGGACTAGCGGGAGGAGTCGACGAGCAGTACTTC
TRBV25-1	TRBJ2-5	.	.	CASSDPIDRGGETQYF	TGTGCCAGCAGTGACCCCATAGACAGGGGAGGGGAGACCCAGTACTTC
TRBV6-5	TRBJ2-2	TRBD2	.	CASRPSGRKTGELFF	TGTGCCAGCAGGCCTAGCGGGAGGAAGACCGGGGAGCTGTTTTTT
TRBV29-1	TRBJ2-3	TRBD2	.	CSVLGLAGGPDTQYF	TGCAGCGTCCTAGGACTAGCGGGAGGACCAGATACGCAGTATTTT
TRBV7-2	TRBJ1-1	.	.	CASSPGGAITEAFF	TGTGCCAGCAGCCCGGGGGGGGCTATCACTGAAGCTTTCTTT
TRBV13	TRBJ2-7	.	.	CASTRGDIVSYEQYF	TGTGCCAGCACCCGGGGGGACATAGTCTCCTACGAGCAGTACTTC
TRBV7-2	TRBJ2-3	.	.	CASSLLGGTDTQYF	TGTGCCAGCAGCCTGCTGGGTGGCACAGATACGCAGTATTTT
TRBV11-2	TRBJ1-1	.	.	CASRYQGEGTEAFF	TGTGCCAGCAGGTACCAGGGTGAAGGCACTGAAGCTTTCTTT
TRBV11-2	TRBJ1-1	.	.	CASSQKGDF	TGTGCCAGCAGCCAAAAAGGGGACTTT
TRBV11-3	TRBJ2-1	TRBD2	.	CASSIVAGADNEQFF	TGTGCCAGCAGCATCGTAGCGGGAGCTGACAATGAGCAGTTCTTC
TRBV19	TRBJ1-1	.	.	CASSIGEGLQAFF	TGTGCCAGTAGTATAGGGGAGGGGCTCCAAGCTTTCTTT
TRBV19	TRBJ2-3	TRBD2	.	CASSFSGTTDTQYF	TGTGCCAGTAGTTTTAGCGGGACCACAGATACGCAGTATTTT
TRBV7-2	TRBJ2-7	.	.	CASSLGWYEQYF	TGTGCCAGCAGCTTAGGGTGGTACGAGCAGTACTTC
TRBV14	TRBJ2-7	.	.	CASSQLRYEQYF	TGTGCCAGCAGCCAGCTACGGTACGAGCAGTACTTC
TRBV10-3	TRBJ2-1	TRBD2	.	CAIGTSGSDNEQFF	TGTGCCATTGGAACTAGCGGGTCAGACAATGAGCAGTTCTTC
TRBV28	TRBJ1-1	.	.	CASRAHQMGTEAFF	TGTGCCAGCAGAGCACACCAAATGGGGACTGAAGCTTTCTTT
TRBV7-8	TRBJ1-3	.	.	CASRRGGPGNTIYF	TGTGCCAGCAGACGGGGGGGGCCTGGAAACACCATATATTTT
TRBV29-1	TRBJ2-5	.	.	CSVEEAGKETQYF	TGCAGCGTTGAAGAGGCGGGCAAAGAGACCCAGTACTTC
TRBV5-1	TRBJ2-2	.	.	CAAGNRDSGELFF	TGCGCCGCGGGAAACAGGGACTCCGGGGAGCTGTTTTTT
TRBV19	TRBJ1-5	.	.	CASTPGLNQPQHF	TGTGCCAGTACGCCAGGGCTAAATCAGCCCCAGCATTTT
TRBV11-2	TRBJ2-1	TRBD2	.	CASSLSGTPYNEQFF	TGTGCCAGCAGCCTTAGCGGGACCCCCTACAATGAGCAGTTCTTC
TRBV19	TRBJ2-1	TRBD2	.	CASSRTGTSVINEQFF	TGTGCCAGTAGCAGAACCGGGACTAGCGTTATCAATGAGCAGTTCTTC
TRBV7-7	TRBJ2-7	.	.	CASSLGVGGFYEQYF	TGTGCCAGCAGCTTAGGAGTGGGAGGATTCTACGAGCAGTACTTC
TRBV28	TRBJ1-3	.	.	CASSLDISGNTIYF	TGTGCCAGCAGCTTGGACATCTCTGGAAACACCATATATTTT
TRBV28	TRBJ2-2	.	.	CASSPSDSPAGELFF	TGTGCCAGCAGTCCGTCTGACAGTCCCGCCGGGGAGCTGTTTTTT
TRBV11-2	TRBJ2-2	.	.	CASSLNRGVGELFF	TGTGCCAGCAGCTTAAATCGAGGGGTCGGGGAGCTGTTTTTT
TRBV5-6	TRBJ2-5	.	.	CASSGWTTQETQYF	TGTGCCAGCAGCGGCTGGACTACTCAAGAGACCCAGTACTTC
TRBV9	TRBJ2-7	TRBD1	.	CASNEDGQGWNEQYF	TGTGCCAGCAACGAAGACGGACAGGGTTGGAACGAGCAGTACTTC
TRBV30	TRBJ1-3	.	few	CAWSPWSGNTIYF	TGTGCCTGGAGCCCCTGGTCTGGAAACACCATATATTTT
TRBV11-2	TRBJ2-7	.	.	CASSHAGYEQYF	TGTGCCAGCAGCCACGCGGGCTACGAGCAGTACTTC
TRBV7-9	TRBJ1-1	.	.	CASRNGTSAGRGNTEAFF	TGTGCCAGCAGGAACGGGACCTCGGCTGGGAGGGGGAACACTGAAGCTTTCTTT
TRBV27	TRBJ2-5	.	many	CASSTGLETQYF	TGTGCCAGCAGTACAGGGTTGGAGACCCAGTACTTC
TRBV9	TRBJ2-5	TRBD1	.	CASSAGQGALSFGETQYF	TGTGCCAGCAGCGCCGGACAGGGGGCCTTGTCGTTTGGGGAGACCCAGTACTTC
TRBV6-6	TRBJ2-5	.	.	CASSYREKETQYF	TGTGCCAGCAGTTATCGGGAGAAAGAGACCCAGTACTTC
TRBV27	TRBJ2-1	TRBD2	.	CASSWTSFSSYNEQFF	TGTGCCAGCAGCTGGACTAGCTTTTCTTCCTACAATGAGCAGTTCTTC
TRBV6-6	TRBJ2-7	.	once	CASNLNRFSYEQYF	TGCGCCAGCAACTTGAACAGGTTCAGCTACGAGCAGTACTTC
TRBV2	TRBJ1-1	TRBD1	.	CATRSQGAHSTEAFF	TGTGCCACCAGATCACAGGGGGCGCACAGCACTGAAGCTTTCTTT
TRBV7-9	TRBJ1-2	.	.	CASSLESGGVVYGYTF	TGTGCCAGCAGCTTAGAGTCTGGCGGAGTCGTCTATGGCTACACCTTC
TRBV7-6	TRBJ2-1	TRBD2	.	CASTELAGDNEQFF	TGTGCCAGCACCGAACTAGCGGGAGACAATGAGCAGTTCTTC
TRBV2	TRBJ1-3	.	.	CASRYRADTIYF	TGTGCCAGCAGGTACAGGGCCGACACCATATATTTT